Below are 28 T cell receptor beta chains sequenced from a single sample in a study of blood T cell repertoires in COVID-19. Only in-frame clones appear in the TCRdb table, and some are missing; sequencing was by immunoSEQ multiplex PCR. This sample has 250,000 to 350,000 clones; 91% occur once, and the top ten carry over 2%. The sequenced material came from peripheral blood. Every receptor here comes from a woman aged 25 to 39 with COVID-19, enrolled during active disease.

The gene calls are TRBV5-4 and TRBJ2-1; 9 bases match TRBD2. CDR1 SGHNT and CDR2 YYREEE come from the germline V gene (reference sequence). The CDR3 has 16 amino acids. The junction had 5 bases not matched to a gene; V was cut back by 3 bases and J by 1 base. The CDR3 region is CASSSVAGVSYNEQFF. The CDR3 DNA reads as TGTGCCAGCAGCTCAGTAGCGGGGGTATCCTACAATGAGCAGTTCTTC.

Here the CDR3 reads CASSYGRDRGPNSPLHF. CDR3 DNA: TGTGCCAGCAGCTACGGTCGGGACAGGGGGCCTAATTCACCCCTCCACTTT. This chain uses TRBV27 with TRBJ1-6; 12 bases are shared with TRBD1. The V gene end was trimmed by 6 bases and the J gene end by 6 bases; junction bases not matched to a gene: 9. Germline lookup yields CDR1 MNHEY and CDR2 SMNVEV (reference sequence). CDR3 length equals 17 residues.

The chain carries TRBV30 and TRBJ1-1; unclear D gene. The V and J ends lost 4 bases and 5 bases respectively, with 8 bases between them. CDR1 and CDR2 (germline): GTSNPN, SVGIG (reference sequence). The CDR3 extends over 11 amino acids. In DNA form, the CDR3 reads TGTGCCTGGAATTCCCGGACTGAAGCTTTCTTT. Protein: CAWNSRTEAFF.

The rearrangement uses TRBV30 and TRBJ1-5, with D possibly being TRBD1 (5 bases). Per the germline V gene, CDR1 is GTSNPN and CDR2 is SVGIG (reference sequence). The CDR3 loop spans 12 amino acids. V lost 5 bases to trimming and J lost 7 bases, with 12 bases between them. DNA for the CDR3: TGTGCCTGGGACCAGGGAAACCAGCCCCAGCATTTT. Translation: CAWDQGNQPQHF.

V and J are TRBV7-3 and TRBJ2-3; TRBD2 agrees at 9 bases. This CDR3 region has 14 residues. The J segment lost 1 base and the V segment lost 8 bases, leaving 4 bases of the junction unmatched. Per the germline V gene, CDR1 is SGHTA and CDR2 is FQGTGA. The CDR3 coding sequence is TGTGCCAGCGCCATAGCGGGGGGCACAGATACGCAGTATTTT. It codes for CASAIAGGTDTQYF. Variable domain in full (rest from reference TRBV7-3 and TRBJ2-3): GAGVSQTPSNKVTEKGKYVELRCDPISGHTALYWYRQSLGQGPEFLIYFQGTGAADDSGLPNDRFFAVRPEGSVSTLKIQRTERGDSAVYLCASAIAGGTDTQYFGPGTRLTVL.

The rearrangement joins TRBV6-1 to TRBJ2-1; the D is unclear. In germline, CDR1 is MNHNS, CDR2 SASEGT. The CDR3 has 13 amino acids. V dropped 3 bases and J dropped 6 bases, with 9 bases sitting between them. The CDR3 is CASSEALVNEQFF. In DNA, the CDR3 is TGTGCCAGCAGTGAGGCCCTTGTCAATGAGCAGTTCTTC.

The chain has TRBV6-5 and TRBJ1-3; possibly TRBD1 for D (5 bases). Germline-derived CDR1 and CDR2 are MNHEY and SVGAGI. CDR3 length: 15 amino acids. V was pared by 6 bases and J by 3 bases, with 15 bases between. CDR3 nucleotides: TGTGCCAGCAGCCAAAGGGAGGGGAATGGAAACACCATATATTTT. It specifies CASSQREGNGNTIYF.

The chain employs TRBV3-1 (or the pseudogene TRBV3-2) and TRBJ1-1; D call uncertain. Germline V CDR1 and CDR2: LGHDT, YNNKEL (reference sequence). This CDR3 contains 16 residues. Trimming removed 4 bases at V and 5 bases at J, with 20 bases between. Here the CDR3 DNA reads TGTGCCAGCAGCCCCCTAGGAAGTAGTAGAGGGACTGAAGCTTTCTTT. It specifies CASSPLGSSRGTEAFF.

This chain connects TRBV7-9 to TRBJ2-7, with 7 bases identical to TRBD2. Trimming at V came to 1 base and at J to 2 bases, leaving 11 bases not matched to a gene. The germline CDR1 and CDR2 sequences are SEHNR and FQNEAQ (reference sequence). The CDR3 is 17 residues long. CDR3 region: CASSLVMWGEGTYEQYF. DNA for the CDR3: TGTGCCAGCAGCTTAGTGATGTGGGGGGAGGGAACCTACGAGCAGTACTTC. The full variable domain, with the rest looked up from reference TRBV7-9 and TRBJ2-7, is DTGVSQNPRHKITKRGQNVTFRCDPISEHNRLYWYRQTLGQGPEFLTYFQNEAQLEKSRLLSDRFSAERPKGSFSTLEIQRTEQGDSAMYLCASSLVMWGEGTYEQYFGPGTRLTVT.

This chain links TRBV2 with TRBJ1-3; TRBD1 might be the D (6 bases). The V end was cut by 7 bases, the J end by 0 bases, with 13 bases between. Germline CDR1 and CDR2: SNHLY and FYNNEI. The CDR3 is made up of 15 amino acids. CDR3 DNA: TGTGCCAGCACTACGACAGGACTCTCTGGAAACACCATATATTTT. Protein: CASTTTGLSGNTIYF.

V is TRBV28 and J is TRBJ1-2, with D possibly matching TRBD1 (5 bases). Trimming pared 6 bases from V and 3 bases from J, leaving 8 bases between. This CDR3 has 12 residues. Germline lookup yields CDR1 MDHEN and CDR2 SYDVKM. The CDR3 here is CASSDRYYGYTF. As DNA, the CDR3 is TGTGCCAGCAGCGACAGATACTATGGCTACACCTTC.

The genes are TRBV5-5 and TRBJ2-2, with D maybe TRBD1 (5 bases). V lost 2 bases, J lost 5 bases, and 13 bases lay in between. This CDR3 has 15 amino acids. Germline CDR1 reads SGHKS; CDR2 reads YYEKEE (reference sequence). The CDR3 coding sequence is TGTGCCAGCAGCTTTCTCAGGGAAGGAACCGGGGAGCTGTTTTTT. Its translation is CASSFLREGTGELFF.

The rearrangement joins TRBV9 to TRBJ1-1; D may be TRBD1 (5 bases). The germline V and J ends were trimmed by 0 bases and 1 base, with 13 bases remaining between them. Germline CDR1 and CDR2: SGDLS and YYNGEE. The CDR3 runs to 16 residues. CDR3 sequence reads: CASSVEDTHWNTEAFF. As DNA, the CDR3 is TGTGCCAGCAGCGTAGAGGACACACACTGGAACACTGAAGCTTTCTTT.

The genes are TRBV24-1 and TRBJ2-2, with 8 bases that match TRBD2. CDR1 is KGHDR and CDR2 is SFDVKD in the germline V gene. CDR3 size: 15 residues. With V trimmed by 4 bases and J by 7 bases, 7 bases remained unmatched. In DNA form, the CDR3 reads TGTGCCACCAGTGACCCCGGGGGGGCCGGCGGGGAGCTGTTTTTT. Amino acids: CATSDPGGAGGELFF.

The rearrangement uses TRBV11-2 and TRBJ2-3; 11 bases fit TRBD2. The CDR3 is 17 residues long. Germline-derived CDR1 and CDR2 are SGHAT and FQNNGV. The ends lost 5 bases at V and 2 bases at J; junction bases unmatched: 9. CDR3 sequence reads: CASSPRASGRNTDTQYF. CDR3 in DNA: TGTGCCAGCAGCCCCCGGGCTAGCGGGAGGAACACAGATACGCAGTATTTT.

The chain has TRBV7-3 and TRBJ2-3; 10 nucleotides line up with TRBD2. The CDR3 runs to 15 residues. Germline V gives CDR1 SGHTA, CDR2 FQGTGA. J gave up 1 base and V 5 bases, and 3 bases lay outside the gene matches. CDR3 sequence reads: CASSPGTSGTDTQYF. The CDR3 DNA follows: TGTGCCAGCAGCCCCGGGACTAGCGGCACAGATACGCAGTATTTT.

This clone was observed a few times. The chain uses TRBV6-4 and TRBJ2-7; D possibly corresponds to TRBD1 (5 bases). There are 15 residues in the CDR3. CDR1 is MRHNA and CDR2 is SNTAGT in the germline V gene. Trimming took 5 bases from V and 0 from J, leaving 14 bases between them. CDR3 sequence reads: CASSNDRTLSYEQYF. The CDR3 DNA follows: TGTGCCAGCAGTAACGACAGAACCCTCTCCTACGAGCAGTACTTC.

Written as DNA, the CDR3 is TGTGCCAGCAGCAAAGGACGGGGGGATGAAAAACTGTTTTTT. It specifies CASSKGRGDEKLFF. The rearrangement links TRBV11-2 to TRBJ1-4; a weak D match, TRBD1 (5 bases). Germline assignment: CDR1 SGHAT and CDR2 FQNNGV. This CDR3 spans 14 amino acids. V lost 5 bases and J lost 6, with 13 bases in between.

The V and J genes are TRBV12-3 or TRBV12-4 and TRBJ1-2; 10 bases fit TRBD1. CDR3 length: 12 residues. The trim removed 7 bases at V and 7 bases at J, leaving 3 bases unmatched. CDR3 loop: CASTRTGGGYTF. The CDR3 DNA is TGTGCCAGCACCAGGACAGGGGGTGGCTACACCTTC.

V gene TRBV3-1 (or the pseudogene TRBV3-2) combines with J gene TRBJ2-1; TRBD2 matches 7 bases. The trim removed 3 bases at V and 9 bases at J, leaving 5 bases unmatched. This CDR3 region has 13 residues. Germline V gene data show CDR1 as LGHDT and CDR2 as YNNKEL (reference sequence). CDR3 nucleotides: TGTGCCAGCAGCCAGGGGAGGGTGGGTGAGCAGTTCTTC. This translates into CASSQGRVGEQFF.

The V and J genes are TRBV12-3 or TRBV12-4 and TRBJ1-5; D not resolved. V was shortened by 1 base and J by 6 bases, with 7 bases between the two germline ends. The CDR3 has 13 residues. In DNA form, the CDR3 reads TGTGCCAGCAGTTTAGTAGCGGCTCAGCCCCAGCATTTT. Protein product: CASSLVAAQPQHF.

This chain links TRBV6-5 with TRBJ2-7, with 7 nucleotides matching TRBD2. The trim removed 8 bases at V and 0 bases at J, leaving 10 bases unmatched. The CDR3 runs 15 residues. Germline assignment: CDR1 MNHEY and CDR2 SVGAGI. DNA of the CDR3: TGTGCCAGCGCGATGTTTTCGGGGGGCTCCTACGAGCAGTACTTC. Encoded protein: CASAMFSGGSYEQYF.

This rearrangement joins TRBV10-3 to TRBJ2-1, with 11 nucleotides matching TRBD2. The CDR3 totals 15 residues. Trimming cost V 10 bases and J 4 bases; bases outside gene matches: 9. Germline CDR1 ENHRY, CDR2 SYGVKD. The CDR3 region has the DNA TGTGCCACCCGGACCGGGACTAGCGGATACAATGAGCAGTTCTTC. This gives the protein CATRTGTSGYNEQFF.

The chain carries TRBV7-2 and TRBJ1-2; D is unclear. Germline V gene lookup returns CDR1 SGHTA and CDR2 FQGNSA. V lost 0 bases and J 2 bases, leaving 10 bases between the germline ends. The CDR3 is 15 residues long. CDR3 nucleotide sequence: TGTGCCAGCAGCTTAGCCGACGGACTAAACTATGGCTACACCTTC. Residues: CASSLADGLNYGYTF.

The genes are TRBV9 and TRBJ1-4; 7 nucleotides match TRBD1. This CDR3 is built from 14 residues. From germline, CDR1 is SGDLS and CDR2 YYNGEE. Trimming cost V 0 bases and J 12 bases; bases outside gene matches: 8. The CDR3 DNA sequence: TGTGCCAGCAGCGTAGCATCCCTTGGACAGGAACTGTTTTTT. Translating gives CASSVASLGQELFF. The whole variable domain, filled in from reference TRBV9 and TRBJ1-4, reads DSGVTQTPKHLITATGQRVTLRCSPRSGDLSVYWYQQSLDQGLQFLIQYYNGEERAKGNILERFSAQQFPDLHSELNLSSLELGDSALYFCASSVASLGQELFFGSGTQLSVL.

The chain couples TRBV9 to TRBJ2-3, with D possibly TRBD2 on 6 matching bases. V was cut by 3 bases and J by 0 bases, with 20 bases left in between. Per the germline V gene, CDR1 is SGDLS and CDR2 is YYNGEE. The CDR3 consists of 18 residues. The CDR3 sequence: CASSARTGGMPSTDTQYF. CDR3 DNA sequence: TGTGCCAGCAGCGCCCGGACGGGCGGGATGCCTAGCACAGATACGCAGTATTTT.

The gene calls are TRBV29-1 and TRBJ2-1, with 10 bases matching TRBD2. This CDR3 region has 15 residues. V lost 7 bases and J lost 4; bases outside the gene matches: 10. CDR1 SQVTM and CDR2 ANQGSEA come from the germline V gene. The CDR3 region has the DNA TGCAGCGCCTCGGACCTAGCGGGAGAATACAATGAGCAGTTCTTC. Translation: CSASDLAGEYNEQFF.

The chain employs TRBV21-1 and TRBJ2-5; the D segment call TRBD1 is taken from the table without a DNA check. TRBV21-1 is shown as a pseudogene. The CDR3 totals 16 residues. The CDR3 DNA follows: TGTGCCAGCAGCAAAGTTGAAGGGGGCGGGAAAGAGACCCAGTACTTC. It codes for CASSKVEGGGKETQYF.